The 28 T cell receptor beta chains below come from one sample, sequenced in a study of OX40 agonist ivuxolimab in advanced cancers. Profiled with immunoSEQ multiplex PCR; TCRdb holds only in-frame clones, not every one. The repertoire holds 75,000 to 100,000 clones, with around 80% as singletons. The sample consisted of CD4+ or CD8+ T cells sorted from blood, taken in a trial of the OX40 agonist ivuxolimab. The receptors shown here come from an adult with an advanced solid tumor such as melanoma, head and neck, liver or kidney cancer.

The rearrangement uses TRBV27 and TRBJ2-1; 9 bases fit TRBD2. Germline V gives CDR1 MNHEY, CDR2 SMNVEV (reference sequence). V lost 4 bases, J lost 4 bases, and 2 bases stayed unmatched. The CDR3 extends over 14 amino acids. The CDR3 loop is CASSSLAGYNEQFF. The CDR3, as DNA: TGTGCCAGCAGTTCCCTAGCGGGGTACAATGAGCAGTTCTTC.

The CDR3 DNA is TGTGCCAGCAGCACGGTGTTCCCCCGCTCCTACAATGAGCAGTTCTTC. The encoded protein is CASSTVFPRSYNEQFF. The chain links TRBV27 to TRBJ2-1; the D is unclear. The CDR3 is 16 residues long. CDR1 is MNHEY, CDR2 SMNVEV, per germline (reference sequence). The ends were cut back, 6 bases at V and 0 bases at J, with 15 bases in the middle.

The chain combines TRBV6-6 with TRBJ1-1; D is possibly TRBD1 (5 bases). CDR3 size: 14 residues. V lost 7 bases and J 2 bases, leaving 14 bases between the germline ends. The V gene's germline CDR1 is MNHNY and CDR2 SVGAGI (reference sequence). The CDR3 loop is CASTRQRANTEAFF. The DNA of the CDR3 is TGTGCCAGCACCCGACAGAGAGCCAACACTGAAGCTTTCTTT.

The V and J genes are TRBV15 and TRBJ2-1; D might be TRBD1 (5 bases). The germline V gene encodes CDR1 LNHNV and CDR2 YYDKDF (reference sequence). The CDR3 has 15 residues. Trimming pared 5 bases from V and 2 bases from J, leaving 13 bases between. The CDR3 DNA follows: TGTGCCACCAGCGTTGGCAGGGCGGCCTACAATGAGCAGTTCTTC. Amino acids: CATSVGRAAYNEQFF.

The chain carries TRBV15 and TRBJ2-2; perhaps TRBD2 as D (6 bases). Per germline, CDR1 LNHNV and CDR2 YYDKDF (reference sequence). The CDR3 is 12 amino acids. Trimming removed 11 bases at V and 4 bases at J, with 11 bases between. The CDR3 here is CAPEGLTGELFF. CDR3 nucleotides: TGTGCCCCAGAGGGACTCACCGGGGAGCTGTTTTTT.

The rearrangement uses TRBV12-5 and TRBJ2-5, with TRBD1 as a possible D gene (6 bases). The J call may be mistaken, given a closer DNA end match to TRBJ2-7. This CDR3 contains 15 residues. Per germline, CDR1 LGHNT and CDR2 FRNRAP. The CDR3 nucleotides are TGTGCTAGTGGTAAAATCACAGGGCCTACCTACGAGCAGTACTTC. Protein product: CASGKITGPTYEQYF.

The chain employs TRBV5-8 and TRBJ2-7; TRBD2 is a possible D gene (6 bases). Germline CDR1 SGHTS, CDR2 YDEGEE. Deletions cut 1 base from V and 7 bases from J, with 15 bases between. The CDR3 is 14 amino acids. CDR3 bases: TGTGCCAGCAGCTTGATCCAGGGACTTGGGGAGCAGTACTTC. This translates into CASSLIQGLGEQYF.

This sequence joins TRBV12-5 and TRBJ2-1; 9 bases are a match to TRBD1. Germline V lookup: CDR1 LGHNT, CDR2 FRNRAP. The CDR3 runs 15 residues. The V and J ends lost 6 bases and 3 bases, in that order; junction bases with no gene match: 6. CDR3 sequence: CASGPGQGYYNEQFF. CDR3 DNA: TGTGCTAGTGGACCCGGACAGGGGTACTACAATGAGCAGTTCTTC.

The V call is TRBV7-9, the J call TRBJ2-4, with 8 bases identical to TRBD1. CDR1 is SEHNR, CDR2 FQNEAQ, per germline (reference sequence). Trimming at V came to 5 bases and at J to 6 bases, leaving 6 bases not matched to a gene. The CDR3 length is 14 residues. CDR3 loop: CASSQWTGLNIQYF. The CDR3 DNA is TGTGCCAGCAGCCAATGGACAGGGCTAAACATTCAGTACTTC. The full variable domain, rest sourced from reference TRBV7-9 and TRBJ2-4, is DTGVSQNPRHKITKRGQNVTFRCDPISEHNRLYWYRQTLGQGPEFLTYFQNEAQLEKSRLLSDRFSAERPKGSFSTLEIQRTEQGDSAMYLCASSQWTGLNIQYFGAGTRLSVL.

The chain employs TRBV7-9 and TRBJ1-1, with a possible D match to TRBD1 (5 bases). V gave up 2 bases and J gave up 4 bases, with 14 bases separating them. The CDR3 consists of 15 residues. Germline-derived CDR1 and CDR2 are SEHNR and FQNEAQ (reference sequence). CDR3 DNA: TGTGCCAGCAGCTTATCGGGTATGGGGGTCACTGAAGCTTTCTTT. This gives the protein CASSLSGMGVTEAFF.

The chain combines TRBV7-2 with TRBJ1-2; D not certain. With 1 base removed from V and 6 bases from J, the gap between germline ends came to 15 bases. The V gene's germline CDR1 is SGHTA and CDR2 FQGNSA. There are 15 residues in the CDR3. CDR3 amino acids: CASSLDPTPRDGYTF. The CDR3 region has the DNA TGTGCCAGCAGCTTAGATCCGACCCCGCGGGATGGCTACACCTTC.

In DNA form, the CDR3 reads TGTGCCAGCAGCAAACGTGACAGGGGAAGTATGAACACTGAAGCTTTCTTT. Protein: CASSKRDRGSMNTEAFF. The chain links TRBV21-1 to TRBJ1-1; the D call of TRBD1 is as the table states it, not checked on the DNA. TRBV21-1 is labeled a pseudogene. There are 17 residues in the CDR3.

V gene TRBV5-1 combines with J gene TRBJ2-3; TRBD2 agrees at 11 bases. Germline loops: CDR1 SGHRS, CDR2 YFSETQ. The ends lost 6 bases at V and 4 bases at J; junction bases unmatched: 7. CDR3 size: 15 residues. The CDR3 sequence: CASNSGRAGADTQYF. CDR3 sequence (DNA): TGCGCCAGCAATAGCGGGAGGGCCGGGGCAGATACGCAGTATTTT.

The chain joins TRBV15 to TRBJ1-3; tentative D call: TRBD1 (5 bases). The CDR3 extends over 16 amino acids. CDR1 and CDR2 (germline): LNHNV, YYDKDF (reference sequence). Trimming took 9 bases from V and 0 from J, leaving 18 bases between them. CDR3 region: CATSPTAGSSGNTIYF. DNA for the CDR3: TGTGCCACGAGCCCGACAGCAGGTTCCTCTGGAAACACCATATATTTT.

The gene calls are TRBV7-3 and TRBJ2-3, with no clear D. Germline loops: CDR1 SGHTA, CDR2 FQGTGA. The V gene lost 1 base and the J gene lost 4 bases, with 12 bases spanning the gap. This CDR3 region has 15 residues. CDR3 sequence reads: CASSLNGERSDTQYF. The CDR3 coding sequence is TGTGCCAGCAGCTTAAATGGGGAACGGTCAGATACGCAGTATTTT.

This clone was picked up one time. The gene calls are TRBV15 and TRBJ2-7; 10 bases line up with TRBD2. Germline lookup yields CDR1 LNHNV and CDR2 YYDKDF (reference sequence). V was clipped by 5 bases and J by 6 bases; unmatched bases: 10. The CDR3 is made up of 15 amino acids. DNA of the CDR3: TGTGCCACCAGCGGGGTTCTAGCGGGAGCTCCCGAGCAGTACTTC. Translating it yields CATSGVLAGAPEQYF.

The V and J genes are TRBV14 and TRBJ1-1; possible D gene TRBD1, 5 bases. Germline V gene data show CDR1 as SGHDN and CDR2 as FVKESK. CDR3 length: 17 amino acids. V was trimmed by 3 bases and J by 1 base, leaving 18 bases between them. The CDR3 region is CASSHPPLGLRNTEAFF. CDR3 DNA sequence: TGTGCCAGCAGCCACCCACCCTTGGGGCTAAGGAACACTGAAGCTTTCTTT.

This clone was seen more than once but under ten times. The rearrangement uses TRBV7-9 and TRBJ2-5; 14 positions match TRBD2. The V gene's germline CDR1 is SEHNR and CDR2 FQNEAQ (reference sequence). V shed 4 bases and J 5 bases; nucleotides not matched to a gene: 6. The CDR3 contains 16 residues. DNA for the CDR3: TGTGCCAGCAGCTCCCTGACTAGCGGGAGGGGCGAGACCCAGTACTTC. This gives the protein CASSSLTSGRGETQYF.

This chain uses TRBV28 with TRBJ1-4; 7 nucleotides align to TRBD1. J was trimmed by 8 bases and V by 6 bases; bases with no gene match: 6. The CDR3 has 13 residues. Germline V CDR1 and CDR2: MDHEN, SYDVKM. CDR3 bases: TGTGCCAGCAGGACGCCGGACAGGGAAAAACTGTTTTTT. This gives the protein CASRTPDREKLFF.

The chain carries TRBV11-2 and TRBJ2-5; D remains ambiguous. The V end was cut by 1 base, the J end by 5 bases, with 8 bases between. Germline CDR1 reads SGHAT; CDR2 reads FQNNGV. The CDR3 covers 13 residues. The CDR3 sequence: CASSLGDGETQYF. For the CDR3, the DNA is TGTGCCAGCAGCTTAGGGGATGGGGAGACCCAGTACTTC.

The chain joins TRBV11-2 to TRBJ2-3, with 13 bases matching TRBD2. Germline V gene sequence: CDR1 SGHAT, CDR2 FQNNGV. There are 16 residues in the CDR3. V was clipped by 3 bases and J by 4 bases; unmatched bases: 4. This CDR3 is CASSFRLAGGSDTQYF. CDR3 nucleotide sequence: TGTGCCAGCAGCTTCCGACTAGCGGGGGGTTCAGATACGCAGTATTTT.

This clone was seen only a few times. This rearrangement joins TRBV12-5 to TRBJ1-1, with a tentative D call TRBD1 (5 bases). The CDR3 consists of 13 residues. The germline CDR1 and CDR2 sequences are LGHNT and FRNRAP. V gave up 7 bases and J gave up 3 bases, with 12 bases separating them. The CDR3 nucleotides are TGTGCTAGTGCGGGCAGGGACGACACTGAAGCTTTCTTT. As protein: CASAGRDDTEAFF.

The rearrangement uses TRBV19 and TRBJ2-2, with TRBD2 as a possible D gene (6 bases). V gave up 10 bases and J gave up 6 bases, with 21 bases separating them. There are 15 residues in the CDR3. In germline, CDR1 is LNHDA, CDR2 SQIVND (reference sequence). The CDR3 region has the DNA TGTGCCACTGATAGCGGCGCAGGTCTGGCCGGGGAGCTGTTTTTT. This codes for CATDSGAGLAGELFF.

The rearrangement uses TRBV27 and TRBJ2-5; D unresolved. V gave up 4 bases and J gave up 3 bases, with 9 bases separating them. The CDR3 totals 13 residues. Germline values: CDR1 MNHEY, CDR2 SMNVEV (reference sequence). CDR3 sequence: CASSYRTEETQYF. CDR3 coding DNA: TGTGCCAGCAGTTATAGGACGGAAGAGACCCAGTACTTC.

The CDR3 is CASSLGLGLQETQYF. Here the CDR3 DNA reads TGTGCCAGCAGCTTGGGTCTAGGCCTCCAAGAGACCCAGTACTTC. The rearrangement links TRBV5-4 to TRBJ2-5; D remains unclear. This CDR3 contains 15 residues. The germline V gene encodes CDR1 SGHNT and CDR2 YYREEE (reference sequence). Trimming cost V 0 bases and J 1 base, with 10 bases left between them. The whole variable domain, filled in from reference TRBV5-4 and TRBJ2-5, reads ETGVTQSPTHLIKTRGQQVTLRCSSQSGHNTVSWYQQALGQGPQFIFQYYREEENGRGNFPPRFSGLQFPNYSSELNVNALELDDSALYLCASSLGLGLQETQYFGPGTRLLVL.

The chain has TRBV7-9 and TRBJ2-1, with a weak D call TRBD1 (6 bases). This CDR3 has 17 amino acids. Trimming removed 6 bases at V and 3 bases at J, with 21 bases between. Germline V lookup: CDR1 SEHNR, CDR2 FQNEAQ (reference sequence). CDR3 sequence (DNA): TGTGCCAGCAGTCTTGACAGGATTTTGGGCCGCTACAATGAGCAGTTCTTC. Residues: CASSLDRILGRYNEQFF.

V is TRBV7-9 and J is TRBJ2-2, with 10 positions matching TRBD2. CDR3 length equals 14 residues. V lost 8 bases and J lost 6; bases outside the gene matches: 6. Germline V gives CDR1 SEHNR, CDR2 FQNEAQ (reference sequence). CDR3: CASGSGGAAGELFF. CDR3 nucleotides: TGTGCCAGCGGGAGCGGGGGGGCCGCCGGGGAGCTGTTTTTT.

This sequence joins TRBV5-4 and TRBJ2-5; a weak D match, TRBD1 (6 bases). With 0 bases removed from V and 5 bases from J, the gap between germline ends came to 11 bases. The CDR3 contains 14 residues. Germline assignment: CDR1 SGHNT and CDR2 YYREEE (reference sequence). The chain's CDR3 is CASSLGGQGETQYF. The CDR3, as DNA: TGTGCCAGCAGCTTGGGCGGGCAGGGGGAGACCCAGTACTTC.